The 21 T cell receptor beta chains listed next were all sequenced from one sample in a study of T cell changes during pregnancy in multiple sclerosis. Clones were read by immunoSEQ multiplex PCR, and TCRdb kept only the in-frame ones, dropping some. The table lists approximately 100,000 clones, roughly nine tenths of them singletons. Sequences were derived from peripheral blood, sampled after pregnancy. The receptors derive from a female donor with multiple sclerosis, enrolled in a pregnancy study.

The V gene is TRBV2, the J gene TRBJ2-1, with D possibly matching TRBD1 (6 bases). This CDR3 contains 15 residues. Deletions cut 2 bases from V and 4 bases from J, with 12 bases between. CDR1 and CDR2 (germline): SNHLY, FYNNEI. In DNA, the CDR3 is TGTGCCAGCAGTGAATTTGGGGGCGGGTACAATGAGCAGTTCTTC. Amino acid sequence: CASSEFGGGYNEQFF.

This chain uses TRBV2 with TRBJ2-3; TRBD2 might be the D (5 bases). CDR3 length equals 15 residues. Germline CDR1 is SNHLY and CDR2 is FYNNEI. Trimming removed 2 bases from V and 0 bases from J, with 9 bases in between. This CDR3 reads CASSELGLSTDTQYF. Here the CDR3 DNA reads TGTGCCAGCAGTGAACTCGGACTGAGCACAGATACGCAGTATTTT.

CDR3 protein: CASSPGGGLNQETQYF. CDR3 nucleotide sequence: TGTGCCAGCAGCCCCGGGGGGGGATTAAATCAAGAGACCCAGTACTTC. This sequence joins TRBV5-8 and TRBJ2-5, with 8 bases fitting TRBD2. Germline V lookup: CDR1 SGHTS, CDR2 YDEGEE. Trimming took 4 bases from V and 2 from J; bases not matched to a gene: 10. The length of the CDR3 is 16 residues. The variable domain in full, with the rest retrieved from reference TRBV5-8 and TRBJ2-5, is EAGVTQSPTHLIKTRGQQATLRCSPISGHTSVYWYQQALGLGLQFLLWYDEGEERNRGNFPPRFSGRQFPNYSSELNVNALELEDSALYLCASSPGGGLNQETQYFGPGTRLLVL.

The V call is TRBV19, the J call TRBJ2-7; 10 nucleotides line up with TRBD1. Per the germline V gene, CDR1 is LNHDA and CDR2 is SQIVND (reference sequence). This CDR3 has 15 amino acids. V was clipped by 5 bases and J by 1 base; unmatched bases: 5. The chain's CDR3 is CASSPRQGASYEQYF. DNA for the CDR3: TGTGCCAGTAGTCCGAGACAGGGGGCGTCCTACGAGCAGTACTTC.

The V call is TRBV30, the J call TRBJ2-1, with 8 bases aligning to TRBD2. Germline V gene data show CDR1 as GTSNPN and CDR2 as SVGIG (reference sequence). This CDR3 is 14 amino acids long. The junction had 3 bases not matched to a gene; V was cut back by 1 base and J by 4 bases. This chain's CDR3 is CAWSDLAGYNEQFF. The CDR3 nucleotides are TGTGCCTGGAGTGATCTAGCGGGTTACAATGAGCAGTTCTTC.

The chain employs TRBV19 and TRBJ1-6, with TRBD1 identical over 8 bases. V lost 5 bases and J lost 6; bases outside the gene matches: 6. Germline CDR1 reads LNHDA; CDR2 reads SQIVND (reference sequence). CDR3 length: 15 amino acids. The CDR3 loop reads CASSDRTGSNSPLHF. The CDR3 DNA reads as TGTGCCAGTAGTGACCGGACAGGGAGTAATTCACCCCTCCACTTT. The full variable domain, in which reference TRBV19 and TRBJ1-6 provide the parts outside the CDR3, is DGGITQSPKYLFRKEGQNVTLSCEQNLNHDAMYWYRQDPGQGLRLIYYSQIVNDFQKGDIAEGYSVSREKKESFPLTVTSAQKNPTAFYLCASSDRTGSNSPLHFGNGTRLTVT.

The J gene is TRBJ2-2, the V gene TRBV7-9; the D gene is possibly TRBD1 (6 bases). Trimming removed 0 bases at V and 2 bases at J, with 16 bases between. The CDR3 runs to 18 residues. Germline CDR1 SEHNR, CDR2 FQNEAQ (reference sequence). CDR3 in amino acids: CASSLAQGGRLNTGELFF. The DNA for the CDR3 is TGTGCCAGCAGCTTAGCCCAAGGGGGACGGCTTAACACCGGGGAGCTGTTTTTT.

This clone has a handful of counts. In DNA form, the CDR3 reads TGTGCCAGCTCCCCGGGACAGACTAACTATGGCTACACCTTC. As protein: CASSPGQTNYGYTF. The chain combines TRBV7-8 with TRBJ1-2, with TRBD1 identical over 7 bases. J was trimmed by 0 bases and V by 8 bases; bases with no gene match: 6. Germline V lookup: CDR1 SGHVS, CDR2 FQNEAQ. The CDR3 runs to 14 residues.

V and J are TRBV11-2 and TRBJ2-1, with D possibly TRBD2 on 7 matching bases. Between the trimmed V and J ends, which lost 3 bases and 1 base, there was a span of 16 bases. Looked up from germline, CDR1 is SGHAT and CDR2 is FQNNGV. This CDR3 region has 17 residues. The chain's CDR3 is CASSFVGRGRSYNEQFF. DNA for the CDR3: TGTGCCAGCAGCTTCGTAGGGCGGGGGCGGTCCTACAATGAGCAGTTCTTC. Drawing the rest from reference TRBV11-2 and TRBJ2-1, the complete variable domain is EAGVAQSPRYKIIEKRQSVAFWCNPISGHATLYWYQQILGQGPKLLIQFQNNGVVDDSQLPKDRFSAERLKGVDSTLKIQPAKLEDSAVYLCASSFVGRGRSYNEQFFGPGTRLTVL.

The chain uses TRBV7-2 and TRBJ2-1; 10 bases align to TRBD2. From germline, CDR1 is SGHTA and CDR2 FQGNSA. This CDR3 has 14 amino acids. V shed 10 bases and J 9 bases; nucleotides not matched to a gene: 12. CDR3 nucleotides: TGTGCCACCATAGAGCGGGGGGGCCTTCTTGAGCAGTTCTTC. It is translated as CATIERGGLLEQFF.

The V and J genes are TRBV6-1 and TRBJ1-5, with TRBD1 matching 7 bases. This CDR3 has 13 residues. Per germline, CDR1 MNHNS and CDR2 SASEGT. V lost 6 bases, J lost 1 base, and 0 bases stayed unmatched. Here the CDR3 DNA reads TGTGCCAGCAGACAGGGGAGCAATCAGCCCCAGCATTTT. This encodes CASRQGSNQPQHF.

The chain carries TRBV9 and TRBJ1-2; 10 nucleotides line up with TRBD1. The CDR3 sequence is 14 residues long. J was trimmed by 8 bases and V by 4 bases; bases with no gene match: 8. The germline V gene encodes CDR1 SGDLS and CDR2 YYNGEE. The CDR3, as DNA: TGTGCCAGCAGCCCGCCCGGGACAGGGGCCGGCTACACCTTC. This codes for CASSPPGTGAGYTF. The full variable domain, its missing parts supplied by reference TRBV9 and TRBJ1-2, is DSGVTQTPKHLITATGQRVTLRCSPRSGDLSVYWYQQSLDQGLQFLIQYYNGEERAKGNILERFSAQQFPDLHSELNLSSLELGDSALYFCASSPPGTGAGYTFGSGTRLTVV.

The genes are TRBV7-9 and TRBJ1-2; D not certain. Per the germline V gene, CDR1 is SEHNR and CDR2 is FQNEAQ (reference sequence). This CDR3 spans 13 amino acids. V lost 6 bases and J 7 bases, leaving 15 bases between the germline ends. CDR3 sequence reads: CASRRWKEGGYTF. CDR3 coding DNA: TGTGCCAGCAGGAGGTGGAAGGAAGGTGGCTACACCTTC.

The chain has TRBV10-1 and TRBJ2-4, with D maybe TRBD1 (5 bases). The germline V gene encodes CDR1 WNHNN and CDR2 SYGVQD (reference sequence). Trimming stripped 2 bases from V and 3 bases from J, with 11 bases between. This CDR3 spans 15 amino acids. DNA for the CDR3: TGCGCCAGCAGTGAGAAGGGGTCGGGCAAAAACATTCAGTACTTC. Amino acid sequence: CASSEKGSGKNIQYF.

The V call is TRBV9, the J call TRBJ2-3; D might be TRBD2 (5 bases). V lost 0 bases to trimming and J lost 2 bases, with 13 bases between them. The CDR3 runs to 16 residues. CDR1 is SGDLS, CDR2 YYNGEE, per germline. The CDR3: CASSVGPSSITDTQYF. CDR3 sequence (DNA): TGTGCCAGCAGCGTAGGCCCTAGCAGTATCACAGATACGCAGTATTTT.

This clone was detected only once. This chain's CDR3 is CASSSLDQPQHF. CDR3 in DNA: TGTGCCAGCAGCTCCTTAGATCAGCCCCAGCATTTT. The chain joins TRBV5-6 to TRBJ1-5, with unresolved D. Germline loops: CDR1 SGHDT, CDR2 YYEEEE. The CDR3 runs to 12 residues. With 3 bases removed from V and 5 bases from J, the gap between germline ends came to 6 bases.

In its sample, this clone was seen once. The V gene is TRBV19, the J gene TRBJ1-5; D is perhaps TRBD1 (6 bases). This CDR3 is 14 amino acids long. Germline assignment: CDR1 LNHDA and CDR2 SQIVND (reference sequence). The ends were cut back, 7 bases at V and 6 bases at J, with 16 bases in the middle. CDR3 DNA sequence: TGTGCCAGTATGTCTTTCGGGGGGCTTCAGCCCCAGCATTTT. It translates to CASMSFGGLQPQHF.

CDR3 DNA: TGTGCCACCAGCAGAGCCCAAGCCCGGCAGTACTTC. Protein sequence: CATSRAQARQYF. The chain combines TRBV15 with TRBJ2-7; D is undetermined. The CDR3 spans 12 residues. Germline values: CDR1 LNHNV, CDR2 YYDKDF (reference sequence). V lost 1 base, J lost 9 bases, and 10 bases lay in between. Full variable domain (outside the CDR3, taken from reference TRBV15 and TRBJ2-7): DAMVIQNPRYQVTQFGKPVTLSCSQTLNHNVMYWYQQKSSQAPKLLFHYYDKDFNNEADTPDNFQSRRPNTSFCFLDIRSPGLGDTAMYLCATSRAQARQYFGPGTRLTVT.

The rearrangement joins TRBV5-5 to TRBJ2-2, with TRBD2 matching over 9 bases. The CDR3 consists of 17 residues. The germline V gene has CDR1 SGHKS and CDR2 YYEKEE (reference sequence). V trimming: 4 bases; J trimming: 3 bases; junction bases outside the gene matches: 10. The CDR3 region has the DNA TGTGCCAGCAGCGGAAGGACAGGCGGGGGGGACACCGGGGAGCTGTTTTTT. Translating it yields CASSGRTGGGDTGELFF.

The chain joins TRBV29-1 to TRBJ2-1; 11 bases line up with TRBD1. The germline CDR1 and CDR2 sequences are SQVTM and ANQGSEA. V lost 7 bases to trimming and J lost 6 bases; unmatched junction nucleotides: 5. The CDR3 consists of 13 residues. DNA of the CDR3: TGCAGCGGCGGACAGGGGGCTACCAATGAGCAGTTCTTC. It yields the protein CSGGQGATNEQFF.

This chain uses TRBV5-1 with TRBJ1-1; TRBD1 might be the D (5 bases). Trimming removed 1 base from V and 1 base from J, with 11 bases in between. The germline gives CDR1 SGHRS, CDR2 YFSETQ. This CDR3 is built from 15 residues. The chain's CDR3 is CASSLQGVRNTEAFF. The CDR3 DNA follows: TGCGCCAGCAGCTTGCAAGGGGTTCGGAACACTGAAGCTTTCTTT.